Presented here are 6 T cell receptor beta chains from one specimen sequenced in a study of blood T cell repertoires in COVID-19. Assay used: immunoSEQ multiplex PCR; TCRdb lists only in-frame clones, some missing. The sample holds just over 650,000 clones, 90% seen once. Material: peripheral blood. The receptors derive from a woman younger than 30 with acute or convalescent COVID-19.

The V and J genes are TRBV6-1 and TRBJ1-1; no reliable D call. Trimming removed 3 bases from V and 1 base from J, with 12 bases in between. The germline gives CDR1 MNHNS, CDR2 SASEGT. There are 15 residues in the CDR3. The CDR3 nucleotides are TGTGCCAGCAGTGATGTCCTCAGGAAGAACACTGAAGCTTTCTTT. This gives the protein CASSDVLRKNTEAFF.

The gene calls are TRBV4-1 and TRBJ2-7; D gene ambiguous. Trimming cost V 1 base and J 4 bases, with 11 bases left between them. Looked up from germline, CDR1 is MGHRA and CDR2 is YSYEKL. The CDR3 is 14 residues long. The CDR3 protein is CASSQGFRSYEQYF. For the CDR3, the DNA is TGCGCCAGCAGCCAAGGATTTCGGAGTTACGAGCAGTACTTC.

This clone was recorded only once. The chain joins TRBV24-1 to TRBJ1-1; possible D gene TRBD1, 6 bases. CDR1 is KGHDR, CDR2 SFDVKD, per germline. This CDR3 has 15 amino acids. Trimming cost V 4 bases and J 4 bases, with 15 bases left between them. CDR3 nucleotide sequence: TGTGCCACCAGTGACCCGTACAGGGCGGGCACTGAAGCTTTCTTT. Its translation: CATSDPYRAGTEAFF.

The chain combines TRBV6-6 with TRBJ1-4; no reliable D call. The CDR3 has 16 amino acids. Germline assignment: CDR1 MNHNY and CDR2 SVGAGI (reference sequence). V gave up 2 bases and J gave up 3 bases, with 13 bases separating them. CDR3 loop: CASSYRGGRSNEKLFF. CDR3 in DNA: TGTGCCAGCAGTTACCGAGGAGGGAGGTCTAATGAAAAACTGTTTTTT.

This clone was counted between two and nine times. The chain carries TRBV7-9 and TRBJ2-7, with 8 bases lining up with TRBD1. The germline gives CDR1 SEHNR, CDR2 FQNEAQ (reference sequence). The CDR3 consists of 16 residues. V was clipped by 4 bases and J by 0 bases; unmatched bases: 8. The CDR3 sequence: CASSSPSQGDSYEQYF. The DNA for the CDR3 is TGTGCCAGCAGCTCCCCCTCACAGGGGGACTCCTACGAGCAGTACTTC.

In this sample, this clone turned up once. The rearrangement uses TRBV3-1 (or the pseudogene TRBV3-2) and TRBJ2-2; 9 nucleotides align to TRBD2. Germline values: CDR1 LGHDT, CDR2 YNNKEL (reference sequence). J lost 6 bases, V lost 1 base, and 6 bases had no gene match. The CDR3 contains 16 residues. CDR3 residues: CASSQGVSGGSGELFF. The CDR3 nucleotides are TGTGCCAGCAGCCAAGGAGTCAGCGGGGGGTCCGGGGAGCTGTTTTTT.